The 23 T cell receptor beta chains presented below share a single source sample, sequenced in a study of molecular identifiers for immune sequencing clone quantification. Via MiXCR, TCRdb re-called the PCR reads, giving one row per CDR3 protein. This sample has approximately 500,000 distinct CDR3 sequences; about 20% occur once, and the top ten carry about 0.78%. Sample: naive CD8+ T cells from blood, with Jurkat cell RNA spiked in. Indicated subset: FACS-sorted CD8+CD4-CCR7+CD45RA+ naive T cells. Receptors were obtained from a human donor in good health. Some libraries in this study had Jurkat cell RNA spiked in.

This clonotype was found a few times. The chain employs TRBV7-9 and TRBJ1-2; D may be TRBD1 (5 bases). CDR1 is SEHNR and CDR2 is FQNEAQ in the germline V gene (reference sequence). The V and J ends lost 1 base and 4 bases respectively, with 13 bases between them. The CDR3 sequence is 15 residues long. CDR3 DNA: TGTGCCAGCAGCTTAGGGGGGAACCTTCTCTATGGCTACACCTTC. Translating it yields CASSLGGNLLYGYTF.

The chain carries TRBV12-3 or TRBV12-4 and TRBJ2-2; D perhaps matches TRBD1 (5 bases). The length of the CDR3 is 14 residues. Trimming took off 3 bases at V and 2 bases at J, with 7 bases between the two ends. CDR3 bases: TGTGCCAGCAGTTTTGACAGAAACACCGGGGAGCTGTTTTTT. The encoded protein is CASSFDRNTGELFF.

The chain recombines TRBV27 with TRBJ2-2; D remains unclear. The germline V gene encodes CDR1 MNHEY and CDR2 SMNVEV (reference sequence). CDR3 length equals 15 residues. V dropped 2 bases and J dropped 4 bases, with 11 bases sitting between them. CDR3 nucleotide sequence: TGTGCCAGCAGTTTAGAGTGGCAGACCACCGGGGAGCTGTTTTTT. Translating gives CASSLEWQTTGELFF.

This clonotype was counted only a few times. Because the CDR3 is missing its conserved closing phenylalanine or tryptophan, this is likely a read error. This sequence joins TRBV5-6 and TRBJ1-6; D not resolved. Germline CDR1 and CDR2: SGHDT and YYEEEE. Trimming pared 4 bases from V and 2 bases from J, leaving 13 bases between. The CDR3 extends over 16 amino acids. CDR3 loop: CASSVEDGPYNSPLHL. In nucleotides, the CDR3 is TGTGCCAGCAGCGTCGAGGATGGCCCCTATAATTCACCCCTCCACTTG.

This clonotype was observed at least ten times. The chain couples TRBV7-2 to TRBJ2-3, with 13 bases that match TRBD2. This CDR3 comprises 18 residues. CDR1 is SGHTA and CDR2 is FQGNSA in the germline V gene. The V gene end was trimmed by 6 bases and the J gene end by 5 bases; junction bases not matched to a gene: 14. The CDR3 sequence: CASRFFPQGLAGLDTQYF. The DNA of the CDR3 is TGTGCCAGCAGATTCTTCCCTCAGGGACTAGCGGGATTAGATACGCAGTATTTT.

The rearrangement joins TRBV2 to TRBJ1-3; D remains ambiguous. V lost 2 bases and J 0 bases, leaving 11 bases between the germline ends. In germline, CDR1 is SNHLY, CDR2 FYNNEI. This CDR3 has 16 residues. In DNA, the CDR3 is TGTGCCAGCAGTGAATGGACGGCCGGCTCTGGAAACACCATATATTTT. Its translation: CASSEWTAGSGNTIYF.

This clonotype was observed a few times. This chain links TRBV27 with TRBJ1-4; tentative D call: TRBD1 (6 bases). Germline CDR1 and CDR2: MNHEY and SMNVEV (reference sequence). The V end was cut by 2 bases, the J end by 7 bases, with 20 bases between. This CDR3 is built from 17 residues. The CDR3, as DNA: TGTGCCAGCAGTTTACTCCAACCAAGGGGGGCGGCTGAAAAACTGTTTTTT. The encoded protein is CASSLLQPRGAAEKLFF.

The chain has TRBV14 and TRBJ2-7, with D perhaps matching TRBD1 (5 bases). Germline V gene lookup returns CDR1 SGHDN and CDR2 FVKESK. Trimming pared 0 bases from V and 4 bases from J, leaving 10 bases between. There are 14 residues in the CDR3. Written as DNA, the CDR3 is TGTGCCAGCAGCCAAGAAATAGGGGAATACGAGCAGTACTTC. Amino acid sequence: CASSQEIGEYEQYF. Looking up the rest from reference TRBV14 and TRBJ2-7 gives the full variable domain: EAGVTQFPSHSVIEKGQTVTLRCDPISGHDNLYWYRRVMGKEIKFLLHFVKESKQDESGMPNNRFLAERTGGTYSTLKVQPAELEDSGVYFCASSQEIGEYEQYFGPGTRLTVT.

This clonotype was seen a few times. The chain has TRBV7-9 and TRBJ2-2, with D perhaps TRBD1 (5 bases). The CDR3 consists of 15 residues. Trimming pared 2 bases from V and 8 bases from J, leaving 15 bases between. Germline V lookup: CDR1 SEHNR, CDR2 FQNEAQ (reference sequence). For the CDR3, the DNA is TGTGCCAGCAGCTTATCACAGGATTTGTCTGGGGAGCTGTTTTTT. Protein: CASSLSQDLSGELFF.

The table lists this clonotype with many counts. The chain joins TRBV20-1 to TRBJ2-5, with 7 bases aligning to TRBD2. CDR1 and CDR2 (germline): DFQATT, SNEGSKA (reference sequence). The ends lost 0 bases at V and 2 bases at J; junction bases unmatched: 12. This CDR3 has 17 amino acids. As DNA, the CDR3 is TGCAGTGCTAGAGATTACGTGGAGCGGGGCTTACAAGAGACCCAGTACTTC. Translated, it gives CSARDYVERGLQETQYF.

This clonotype has more than one count but fewer than ten. The chain couples TRBV27 to TRBJ2-5, with 9 nucleotides matching TRBD1. Germline assignment: CDR1 MNHEY and CDR2 SMNVEV (reference sequence). Unmatched junction bases numbered 7, after V lost 5 bases and J lost 6 bases. The CDR3 covers 14 residues. Here the CDR3 reads CASSPGQGKKTQYF. The CDR3, as DNA: TGTGCCAGCAGTCCGGGACAGGGTAAAAAGACCCAGTACTTC.

This clonotype was observed many times. The chain has TRBV3-1 and TRBJ2-7, with D unclear. V lost 3 bases and J lost 7, with 10 bases in between. Per the germline V gene, CDR1 is LGHDT and CDR2 is YNNKEL (reference sequence). The CDR3 has 12 amino acids. In nucleotides, the CDR3 is TGTGCCAGCAGCCACGAGTTGGAGGAGCAGTACTTC. Its translation: CASSHELEEQYF.

This clonotype has ten or more counts. This rearrangement joins TRBV20-1 to TRBJ1-5; maybe TRBD1 (5 bases). V was shortened by 7 bases and J by 5 bases, with 15 bases between the two germline ends. Germline V gene sequence: CDR1 DFQATT, CDR2 SNEGSKA (reference sequence). The CDR3 runs to 13 residues. The CDR3 spells CSVPGLLDQPQHF. Here the CDR3 DNA reads TGCAGTGTACCGGGACTCCTGGATCAGCCCCAGCATTTT.

This clonotype was seen repeatedly, ten times or more. V is TRBV30 and J is TRBJ1-5, with D hard to call. Trimming removed 4 bases at V and 7 bases at J, with 11 bases between. CDR3 length: 12 residues. From germline, CDR1 is GTSNPN and CDR2 SVGIG (reference sequence). The DNA for the CDR3 is TGTGCCTGGAACTCCTATGGGCAGCCCCAGCATTTT. It translates to CAWNSYGQPQHF. Together with reference TRBV30 and TRBJ1-5, the CDR3 gives the full variable domain: SQTIHQWPATLVQPVGSPLSLECTVEGTSNPNLYWYRQAAGRGLQLLFYSVGIGQISSEVPQNLSASRPQDRQFILSSKKLLLSDSGFYLCAWNSYGQPQHFGDGTRLSIL.

In regard to this clonotype: This may be a read error: a much more frequent sequence differs by one nucleotide. The chain is built from TRBV7-6 and TRBJ1-2, with D hard to call. The CDR3 totals 12 residues. Germline lookup yields CDR1 SGHVS and CDR2 FNYEAQ. V lost 4 bases and J 9 bases, leaving 12 bases between the germline ends. CDR3 residues: CASSSDSSRYTF. The CDR3 DNA reads TGTGCCAGCAGCTCCGATTCATCTCGCTACACCTTC.

This clonotype was detected many times. The rearrangement uses TRBV4-3 and TRBJ1-4; 8 bases are shared with TRBD1. This CDR3 is built from 16 residues. J lost 7 bases, V lost 0 bases, and 7 bases had no gene match. Germline-derived CDR1 and CDR2 are LGHNA and YSLEER. The CDR3 loop is CASSQEDDRGIEKLFF. As DNA, the CDR3 is TGCGCCAGCAGCCAAGAAGACGACAGGGGTATTGAAAAACTGTTTTTT.

This sequence joins TRBV6-4 and TRBJ2-1; no reliable D call. Germline V CDR1 and CDR2: MRHNA, SNTAGT. CDR3 size: 17 residues. V lost 0 bases to trimming and J lost 6 bases, with 18 bases between them. The CDR3 coding sequence is TGTGCCAGCAGTGACTCGGTCGACTTACGTTGGGGCAATGAGCAGTTCTTC. Protein: CASSDSVDLRWGNEQFF.

J is TRBJ2-3 and V is TRBV5-6; perhaps D is TRBD1 or TRBD2 (5 bases each). Trimming stripped 2 bases from V and 4 bases from J, with 14 bases between. In germline, CDR1 is SGHDT, CDR2 YYEEEE. The CDR3 totals 15 residues. CDR3 DNA: TGTGCCAGCAGCTTTCCTCTGAGGGGACCAGATACGCAGTATTTT. Translation: CASSFPLRGPDTQYF.

The rearrangement joins TRBV20-1 to TRBJ1-2; D is unresolved. Deletions cut 2 bases from V and 4 bases from J, with 14 bases between. CDR1 and CDR2 (germline): DFQATT, SNEGSKA (reference sequence). The CDR3 is made up of 14 amino acids. The CDR3 region has the DNA TGCAGTGCTAGATCTTCCGACTCAGGCTATGGCTACACCTTC. Residues: CSARSSDSGYGYTF.

The chain uses TRBV7-8 and TRBJ2-7; tentatively, D is TRBD2 (6 bases). CDR1 and CDR2 from the germline V gene are SGHVS and FQNEAQ. CDR3 length: 15 residues. V lost 5 bases, J lost 2 bases, and 16 bases lay in between. The CDR3 is CASSNEVVAAYEQYF. CDR3 DNA sequence: TGTGCCAGCAGCAACGAGGTGGTAGCGGCCTACGAGCAGTACTTC. Supplemented by reference TRBV7-8 and TRBJ2-7, the full variable domain reads GAGVSQSPRYKVAKRGQDVALRCDPISGHVSLFWYQQALGQGPEFLTYFQNEAQLDKSGLPSDRFFAERPEGSVSTLKIQRTQQEDSAVYLCASSNEVVAAYEQYFGPGTRLTVT.

This clonotype was seen ten or more times. V gene TRBV4-3 combines with J gene TRBJ2-7; D uncertain. CDR3 length: 16 amino acids. The ends were cut back, 3 bases at V and 6 bases at J, with 21 bases in the middle. Germline loops: CDR1 LGHNA, CDR2 YSLEER. The CDR3 loop reads CASSQGFETESVEQYF. The DNA of the CDR3 is TGCGCCAGCAGCCAGGGCTTTGAGACCGAATCGGTCGAGCAGTACTTC.

Concerning this clonotype itself: A read error is possible here, since a much larger clone lies one base away. This rearrangement joins TRBV2 to TRBJ2-7, with 7 bases lining up with TRBD1. This CDR3 spans 12 amino acids. The germline V gene has CDR1 SNHLY and CDR2 FYNNEI. CDR3 DNA: TGTGCCAGCACCCAAACAGGGGTGGAGCAGTGCTTC. Translated: CASTQTGVEQCF.

Worth noting for this clonotype: A much larger clone lies one base from this, so it may be a read error. The CDR3 loop is CAGGGSKSEQYF. CDR3 sequence (DNA): TGTGCCGGTGGCGGGAGTAAGTCCGAGCAGTACTTC. This rearrangement joins TRBV7-9 to TRBJ2-7, with 7 bases fitting TRBD2. CDR3 length: 12 amino acids. Germline assignment: CDR1 SEHNR and CDR2 FQNEAQ (reference sequence). With V trimmed by 11 bases and J by 6 bases, 10 bases remained unmatched.